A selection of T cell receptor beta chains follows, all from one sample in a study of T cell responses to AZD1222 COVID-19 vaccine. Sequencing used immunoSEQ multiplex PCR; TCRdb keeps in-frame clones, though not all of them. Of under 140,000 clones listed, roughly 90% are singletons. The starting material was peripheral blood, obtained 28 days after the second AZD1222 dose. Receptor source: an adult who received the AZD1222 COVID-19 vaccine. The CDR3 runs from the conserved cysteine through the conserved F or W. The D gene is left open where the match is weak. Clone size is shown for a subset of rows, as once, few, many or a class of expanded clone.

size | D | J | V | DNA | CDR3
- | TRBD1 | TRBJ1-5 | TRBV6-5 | TGTGCCACCCTTCACAGGGGTGGGGGCAATCAGCCCCAGCATTTT | CATLHRGGGNQPQHF
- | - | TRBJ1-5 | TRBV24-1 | TGTGCCACCAGTGATTTGCAAAAGTCGGGGGCTAACAATCAGCCCCAGCATTTT | CATSDLQKSGANNQPQHF
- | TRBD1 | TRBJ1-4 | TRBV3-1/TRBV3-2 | TGTGCCAGCAGCGACGGACAGGTAAAGGAAAAACTGTTTTTT | CASSDGQVKEKLFF
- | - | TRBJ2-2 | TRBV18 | TGTGCCAGCTCACCACCGGGCCAGCAGAACACCGGGGAGCTGTTTTTT | CASSPPGQQNTGELFF
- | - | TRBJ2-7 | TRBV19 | TGTGCCAGTAGTATTCTGTCCGGCTGGGAGCAGTACTTC | CASSILSGWEQYF
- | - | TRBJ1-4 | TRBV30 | TGTGCCTGGAGCTACTATGAAAAACTGTTTTTT | CAWSYYEKLFF
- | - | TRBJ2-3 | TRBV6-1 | TGTGCCAGCAGTGATATCGGACATGGAACAGATACGCAGTATTTT | CASSDIGHGTDTQYF
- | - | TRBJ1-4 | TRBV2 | TGTGCCAGCTCTCGAGCCCCCGCCAGGGGATTAACTAATGAAAAACTGTTTTTT | CASSRAPARGLTNEKLFF
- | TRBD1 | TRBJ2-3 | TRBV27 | TGTGCCAGCAGTGAATCCAGGGGGCAGGGCACAGATACGCAGTATTTT | CASSESRGQGTDTQYF
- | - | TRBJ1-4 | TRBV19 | TGTGCCAGTAGTATAGTCTCAGGGGTGGCTAATGAAAAACTGTTTTTT | CASSIVSGVANEKLFF
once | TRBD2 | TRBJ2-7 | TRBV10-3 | TGTGCCATCAGTGGAAGGGGAGGGTCCTACGAGCAGTACTTC | CAISGRGGSYEQYF
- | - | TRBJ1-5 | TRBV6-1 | TGTGCCAGCAGTGAAACCTTTTTCAATCAGCCCCAGCATTTT | CASSETFFNQPQHF
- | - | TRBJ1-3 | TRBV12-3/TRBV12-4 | TGTGCCAGCAGCTCTCTCCTCGGAAACACCATATATTTT | CASSSLLGNTIYF
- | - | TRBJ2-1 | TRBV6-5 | TGTGCCAGCAGGACTAGCTACAATGAGCAGTTCTTC | CASRTSYNEQFF
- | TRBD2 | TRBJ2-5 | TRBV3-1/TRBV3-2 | TGTGCCAGCAGCCAAGGAATCGGGACTAGCGGGGCAGAGACCCAGTACTTC | CASSQGIGTSGAETQYF
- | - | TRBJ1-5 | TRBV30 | TGTGCCTGGAGTGTAGTGGATAATCAGCCCCAGCATTTT | CAWSVVDNQPQHF
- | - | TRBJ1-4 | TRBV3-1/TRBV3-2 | TGTGCCAGCAGCCAGGTTAATGAAAAACTGTTTTTT | CASSQVNEKLFF
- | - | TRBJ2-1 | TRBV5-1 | TGCGCCAGCATGTCTGCGGTTTACAATGAGCAGTTCTTC | CASMSAVYNEQFF
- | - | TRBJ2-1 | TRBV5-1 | TGCGCCAGCAGCTTGGGTTCCAGCCACAATGAGCAGTTCTTC | CASSLGSSHNEQFF
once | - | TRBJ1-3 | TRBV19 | TGTGCCAGTAGGGATTCAATCGGGTCCTCTGGAAACACCATATATTTT | CASRDSIGSSGNTIYF
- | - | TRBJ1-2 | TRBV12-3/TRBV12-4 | TGTGCCAGCAGCTCAGGGGACTATGGCTACACCTTC | CASSSGDYGYTF
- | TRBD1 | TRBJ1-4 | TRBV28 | TGTGCCAGCAGTCCTCCCGGACAGGGGAAACAATATGAAAAACTGTTTTTT | CASSPPGQGKQYEKLFF
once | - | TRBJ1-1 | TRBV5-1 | TGCGCCAGCAGCTTGGCCCGGGGCTCTGAAGCTTTCTTT | CASSLARGSEAFF
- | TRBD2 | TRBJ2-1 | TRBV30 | TGTGCCTGGAGTGGCGGGGGAGGGTCCTACAATGAGCAGTTCTTC | CAWSGGGGSYNEQFF
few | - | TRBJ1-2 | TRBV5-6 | TGTGCCAGCAGCTCCGATACGGCCTATGGCTACACCTTC | CASSSDTAYGYTF
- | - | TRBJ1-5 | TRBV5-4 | TGTGCCAGCAGCGGGGAGGGGGGGCAGCCCCAGCATTTT | CASSGEGGQPQHF
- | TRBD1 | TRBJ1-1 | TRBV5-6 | TGTGCCAGCAGCCGTAAGACAGGGTGGAACACTGAAGCTTTCTTT | CASSRKTGWNTEAFF
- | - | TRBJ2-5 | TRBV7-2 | TGTGCCAGCAGCACCCTAGTGCAAGAGACCCAGTACTTC | CASSTLVQETQYF
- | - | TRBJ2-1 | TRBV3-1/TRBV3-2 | TGTGCCAGCAGCCAAGATCAGGGGGGATACTCCTACAATGAGCAGTTCTTC | CASSQDQGGYSYNEQFF
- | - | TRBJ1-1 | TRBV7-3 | TGTGCCAGCAGCTCACAAATTATCGACAGGGCTTTCTTT | CASSSQIIDRAFF
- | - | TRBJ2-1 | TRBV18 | TGTGCCAGCTCACCAGCTAGCTCCTACAATGAGCAGTTCTTC | CASSPASSYNEQFF
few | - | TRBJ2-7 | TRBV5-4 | TGTGCCAGCGCGGGGAGAGTGGAGGGCGAGCAGTACTTC | CASAGRVEGEQYF
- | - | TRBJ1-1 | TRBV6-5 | TGTGCCAGCAGTTACGCCGGGAACACTGAAGCTTTCTTT | CASSYAGNTEAFF
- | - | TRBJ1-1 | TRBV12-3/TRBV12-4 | TGTGCCAGCAGGAGGACAGAGAACACTGAAGCTTTCTTT | CASRRTENTEAFF
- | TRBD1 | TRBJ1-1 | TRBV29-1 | TGCAGCGTTTCTATGACAGGGGGGATTGAAGCTTTCTTT | CSVSMTGGIEAFF